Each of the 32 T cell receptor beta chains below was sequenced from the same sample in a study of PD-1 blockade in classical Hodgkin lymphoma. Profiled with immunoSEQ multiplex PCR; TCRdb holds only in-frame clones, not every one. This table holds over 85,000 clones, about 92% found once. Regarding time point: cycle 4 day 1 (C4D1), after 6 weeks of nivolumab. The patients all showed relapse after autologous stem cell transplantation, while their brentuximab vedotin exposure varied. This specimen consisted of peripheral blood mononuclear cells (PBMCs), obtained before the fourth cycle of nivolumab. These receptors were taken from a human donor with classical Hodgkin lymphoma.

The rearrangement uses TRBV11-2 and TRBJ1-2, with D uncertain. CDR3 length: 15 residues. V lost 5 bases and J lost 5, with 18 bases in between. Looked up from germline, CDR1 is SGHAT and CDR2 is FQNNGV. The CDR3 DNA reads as TGTGCCAGCAGCCCCCCCGCAGGTTATTCTTATGGCTACACCTTC. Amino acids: CASSPPAGYSYGYTF. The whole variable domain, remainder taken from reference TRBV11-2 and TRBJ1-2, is EAGVAQSPRYKIIEKRQSVAFWCNPISGHATLYWYQQILGQGPKLLIQFQNNGVVDDSQLPKDRFSAERLKGVDSTLKIQPAKLEDSAVYLCASSPPAGYSYGYTFGSGTRLTVV.

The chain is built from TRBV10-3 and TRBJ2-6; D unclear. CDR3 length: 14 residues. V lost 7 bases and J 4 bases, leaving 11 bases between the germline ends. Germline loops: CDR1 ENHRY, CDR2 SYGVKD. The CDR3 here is CAIKRHDGANVLTF. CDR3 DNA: TGTGCCATCAAAAGGCACGACGGGGCCAACGTCCTGACTTTC.

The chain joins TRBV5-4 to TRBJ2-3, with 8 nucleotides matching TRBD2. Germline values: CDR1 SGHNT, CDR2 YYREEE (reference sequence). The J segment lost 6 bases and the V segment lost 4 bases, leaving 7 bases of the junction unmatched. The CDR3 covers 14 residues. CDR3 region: CASSPLPGGDTQYF. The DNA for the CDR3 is TGTGCCAGCAGCCCTCTACCGGGAGGGGATACGCAGTATTTT.

This CDR3 reads CTSSQDARWRGGNEQFF. DNA for the CDR3: TGCACCAGCAGCCAAGATGCGAGGTGGCGGGGGGGGAATGAGCAGTTCTTC. The chain carries TRBV1 and TRBJ2-1; the table calls TRBD2, which could not be checked here. TRBV1 is annotated as a pseudogene. This CDR3 contains 17 residues.

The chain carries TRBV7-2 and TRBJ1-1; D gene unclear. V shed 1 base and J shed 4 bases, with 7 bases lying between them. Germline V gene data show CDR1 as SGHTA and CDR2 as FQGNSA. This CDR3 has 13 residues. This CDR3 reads CASSLVEFTEAFF. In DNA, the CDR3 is TGTGCCAGCAGCTTAGTCGAATTCACTGAAGCTTTCTTT.

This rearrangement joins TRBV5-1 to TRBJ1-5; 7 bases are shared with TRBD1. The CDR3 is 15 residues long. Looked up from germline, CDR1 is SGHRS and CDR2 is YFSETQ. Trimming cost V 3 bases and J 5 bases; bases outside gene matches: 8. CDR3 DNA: TGCGCCAGCAGCTGGGATACAGGGGCAGATCAGCCCCAGCATTTT. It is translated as CASSWDTGADQPQHF.

The CDR3 DNA is TGTGCCAGCAGCCCGAGGACTAGCGGGAGGCCCTTCACAGATACGCAGTATTTT. Its protein is CASSPRTSGRPFTDTQYF. V is TRBV28 and J is TRBJ2-3; 14 positions agree with TRBD2. The germline V gene encodes CDR1 MDHEN and CDR2 SYDVKM. There are 18 residues in the CDR3. The V gene end was trimmed by 6 bases and the J gene end by 2 bases; junction bases not matched to a gene: 10.

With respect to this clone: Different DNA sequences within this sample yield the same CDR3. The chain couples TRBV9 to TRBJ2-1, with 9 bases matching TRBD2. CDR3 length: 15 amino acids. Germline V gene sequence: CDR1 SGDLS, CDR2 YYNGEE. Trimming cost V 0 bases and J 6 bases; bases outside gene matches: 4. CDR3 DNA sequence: TGTGCCAGCAGCGTAGAAAGCGGGAGGACCAATGAGCAGTTCTTC. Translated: CASSVESGRTNEQFF.

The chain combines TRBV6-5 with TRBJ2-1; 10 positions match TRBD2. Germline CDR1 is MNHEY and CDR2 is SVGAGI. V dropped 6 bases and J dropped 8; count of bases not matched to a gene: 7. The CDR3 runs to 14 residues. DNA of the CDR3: TGTGCCAGCAGACACTTAGCGGGAGGTCATGAGCAGTTCTTC. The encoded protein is CASRHLAGGHEQFF.

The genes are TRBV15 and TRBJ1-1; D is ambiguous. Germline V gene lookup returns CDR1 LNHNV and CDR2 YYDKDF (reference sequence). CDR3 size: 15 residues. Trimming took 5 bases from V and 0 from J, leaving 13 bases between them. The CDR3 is CATSPHLDLNTEAFF. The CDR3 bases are TGTGCCACCAGCCCCCATCTAGATCTGAACACTGAAGCTTTCTTT.

Here the CDR3 DNA reads TGTGCCAGCAGTTCCCCGGGCGGGACTGAAGCTTTCTTT. Residues: CASSSPGGTEAFF. The V and J genes are TRBV25-1 and TRBJ1-1, with D hard to call. Per the germline V gene, CDR1 is MGHDK and CDR2 is SYGVNS. With 5 bases removed from V and 5 bases from J, the gap between germline ends came to 12 bases. CDR3 size: 13 residues.

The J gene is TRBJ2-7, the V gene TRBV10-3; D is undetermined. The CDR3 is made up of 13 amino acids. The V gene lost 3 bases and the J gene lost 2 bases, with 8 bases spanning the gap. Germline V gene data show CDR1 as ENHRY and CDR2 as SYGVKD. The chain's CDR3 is CAISDRSPYEQYF. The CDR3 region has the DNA TGTGCCATCAGTGACAGGTCTCCCTACGAGCAGTACTTC.

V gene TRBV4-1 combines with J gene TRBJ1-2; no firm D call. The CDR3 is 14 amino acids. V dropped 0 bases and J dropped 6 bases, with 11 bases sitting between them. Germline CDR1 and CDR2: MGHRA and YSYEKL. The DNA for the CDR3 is TGCGCCAGCAGCCAAGATCCCCGGGGAAATGGCTACACCTTC. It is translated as CASSQDPRGNGYTF.

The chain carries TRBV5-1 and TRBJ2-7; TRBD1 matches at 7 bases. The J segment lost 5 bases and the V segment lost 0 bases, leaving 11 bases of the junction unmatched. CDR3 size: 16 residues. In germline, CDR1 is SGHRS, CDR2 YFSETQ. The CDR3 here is CASSLAGPRGLNEQYF. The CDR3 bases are TGCGCCAGCAGCTTGGCCGGACCGAGGGGGCTTAACGAGCAGTACTTC.

The CDR3 sequence is CASTPSVGAYEQYF. CDR3 bases: TGTGCCAGTACCCCGTCGGTGGGGGCCTACGAGCAGTACTTC. The gene calls are TRBV19 and TRBJ2-7; D assignment may be TRBD1 or TRBD2 (5 bases each). Trimming shortened V by 7 bases and J by 2 bases, and 15 bases separated the two germline ends. The CDR3 extends over 14 amino acids. Per germline, CDR1 LNHDA and CDR2 SQIVND (reference sequence).

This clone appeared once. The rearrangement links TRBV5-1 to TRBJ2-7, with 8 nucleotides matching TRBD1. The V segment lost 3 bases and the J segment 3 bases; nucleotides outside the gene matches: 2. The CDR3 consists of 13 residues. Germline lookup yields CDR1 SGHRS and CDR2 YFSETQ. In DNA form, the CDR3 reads TGCGCCAGCAGCTGGACAGGGCTCTACGAGCAGTACTTC. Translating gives CASSWTGLYEQYF.

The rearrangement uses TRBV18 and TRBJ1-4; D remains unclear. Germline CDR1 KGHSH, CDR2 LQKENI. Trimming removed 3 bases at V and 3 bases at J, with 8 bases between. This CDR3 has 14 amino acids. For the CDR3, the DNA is TGTGCCAGCTCACCGCAACAGTCTAATGAAAAACTGTTTTTT. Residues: CASSPQQSNEKLFF. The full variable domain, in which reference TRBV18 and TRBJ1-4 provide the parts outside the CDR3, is NAGVMQNPRHLVRRRGQEARLRCSPMKGHSHVYWYRQLPEEGLKFMVYLQKENIIDESGMPKERFSAEFPKEGPSILRIQQVVRGDSAAYFCASSPQQSNEKLFFGSGTQLSVL.

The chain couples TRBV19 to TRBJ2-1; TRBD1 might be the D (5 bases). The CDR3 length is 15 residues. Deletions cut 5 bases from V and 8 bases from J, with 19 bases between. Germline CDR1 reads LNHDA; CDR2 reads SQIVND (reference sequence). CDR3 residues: CASSPAGEGVDEQFF. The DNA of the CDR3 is TGTGCCAGTAGTCCCGCTGGGGAAGGGGTCGATGAGCAGTTCTTC.

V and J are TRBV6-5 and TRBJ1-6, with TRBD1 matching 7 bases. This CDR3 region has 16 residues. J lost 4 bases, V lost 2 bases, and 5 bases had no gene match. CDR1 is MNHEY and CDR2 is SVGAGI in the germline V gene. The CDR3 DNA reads TGTGCCAGCAGTTACGAAAGGGGGCTGTATAATTCACCCCTCCACTTT. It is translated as CASSYERGLYNSPLHF.

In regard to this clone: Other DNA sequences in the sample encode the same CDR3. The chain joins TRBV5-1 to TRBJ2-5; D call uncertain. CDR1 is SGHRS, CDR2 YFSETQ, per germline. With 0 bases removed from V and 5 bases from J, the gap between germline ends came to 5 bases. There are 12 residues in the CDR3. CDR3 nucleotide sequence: TGCGCCAGCAGCTTGGCCGGGGAGACCCAGTACTTC. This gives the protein CASSLAGETQYF.

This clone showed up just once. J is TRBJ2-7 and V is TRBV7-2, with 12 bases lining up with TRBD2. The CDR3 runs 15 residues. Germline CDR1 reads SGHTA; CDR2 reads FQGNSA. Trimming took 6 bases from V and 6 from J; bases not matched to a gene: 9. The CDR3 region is CASRPSGRAAGEQYF. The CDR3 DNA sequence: TGTGCCAGCAGGCCTAGCGGGAGGGCCGCAGGCGAGCAGTACTTC.

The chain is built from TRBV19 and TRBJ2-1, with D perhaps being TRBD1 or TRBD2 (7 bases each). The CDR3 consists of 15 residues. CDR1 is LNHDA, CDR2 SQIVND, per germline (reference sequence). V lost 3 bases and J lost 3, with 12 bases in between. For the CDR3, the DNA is TGTGCCAGTAGTATGGGAGGGGGCTACTACAATGAGCAGTTCTTC. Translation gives CASSMGGGYYNEQFF.

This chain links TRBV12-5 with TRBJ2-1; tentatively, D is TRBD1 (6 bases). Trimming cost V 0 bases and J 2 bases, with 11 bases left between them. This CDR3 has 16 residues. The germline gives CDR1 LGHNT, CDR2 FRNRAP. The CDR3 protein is CASGLVLGQTYNEQFF. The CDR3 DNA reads TGTGCTAGTGGTTTGGTCCTCGGACAGACCTACAATGAGCAGTTCTTC.

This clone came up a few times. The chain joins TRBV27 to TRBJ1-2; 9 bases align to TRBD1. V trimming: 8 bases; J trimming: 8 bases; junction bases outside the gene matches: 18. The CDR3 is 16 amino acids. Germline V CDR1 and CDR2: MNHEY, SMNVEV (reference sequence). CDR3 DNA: TGTGCCAGCCTGTCCGTCCGGGGACAGGGTGTACACGGCTACACCTTC. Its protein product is CASLSVRGQGVHGYTF.

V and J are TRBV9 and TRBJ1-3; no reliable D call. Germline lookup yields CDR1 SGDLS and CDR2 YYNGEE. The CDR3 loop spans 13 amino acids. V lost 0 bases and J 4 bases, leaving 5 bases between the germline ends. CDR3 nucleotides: TGTGCCAGCAGCGTAGGTAGAGGAAACACCATATATTTT. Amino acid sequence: CASSVGRGNTIYF. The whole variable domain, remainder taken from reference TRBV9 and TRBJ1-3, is DSGVTQTPKHLITATGQRVTLRCSPRSGDLSVYWYQQSLDQGLQFLIQYYNGEERAKGNILERFSAQQFPDLHSELNLSSLELGDSALYFCASSVGRGNTIYFGEGSWLTVV.

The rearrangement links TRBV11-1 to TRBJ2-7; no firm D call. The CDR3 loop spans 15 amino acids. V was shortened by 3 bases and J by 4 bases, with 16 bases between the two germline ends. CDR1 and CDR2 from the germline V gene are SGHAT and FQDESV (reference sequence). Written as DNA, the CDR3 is TGTGCCAGCAGCTTCCGTTCTTCAAGAGTATACGAGCAGTACTTC. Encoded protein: CASSFRSSRVYEQYF.

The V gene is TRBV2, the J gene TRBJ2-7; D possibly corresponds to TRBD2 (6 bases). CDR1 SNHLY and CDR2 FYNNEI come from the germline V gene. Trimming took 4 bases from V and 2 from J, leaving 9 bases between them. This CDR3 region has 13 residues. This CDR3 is CASSGRGTYEQYF. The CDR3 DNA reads TGTGCCAGCAGTGGGAGGGGAACCTACGAGCAGTACTTC.

DNA for the CDR3: TGTGCCTGGAGAACAGATCTCTCTGGAAACACCATATATTTT. It encodes CAWRTDLSGNTIYF. V gene TRBV30 combines with J gene TRBJ1-3; no clear D. CDR3 length equals 14 residues. Trimming cost V 3 bases and J 0 bases, with 9 bases left between them. Germline-derived CDR1 and CDR2 are GTSNPN and SVGIG (reference sequence).

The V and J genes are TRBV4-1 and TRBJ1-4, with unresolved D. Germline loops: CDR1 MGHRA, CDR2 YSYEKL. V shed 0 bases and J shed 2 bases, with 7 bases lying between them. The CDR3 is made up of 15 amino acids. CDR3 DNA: TGCGCCAGCAGCCAAGATCGAGGGACTAATGAAAAACTGTTTTTT. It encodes CASSQDRGTNEKLFF.

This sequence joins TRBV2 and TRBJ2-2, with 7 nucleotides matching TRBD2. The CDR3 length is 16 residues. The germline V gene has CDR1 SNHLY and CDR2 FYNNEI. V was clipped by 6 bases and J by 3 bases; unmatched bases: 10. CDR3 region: CASRGTAGVHTGELFF. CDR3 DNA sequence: TGTGCCAGCAGGGGGACGGCGGGAGTTCACACCGGGGAGCTGTTTTTT.

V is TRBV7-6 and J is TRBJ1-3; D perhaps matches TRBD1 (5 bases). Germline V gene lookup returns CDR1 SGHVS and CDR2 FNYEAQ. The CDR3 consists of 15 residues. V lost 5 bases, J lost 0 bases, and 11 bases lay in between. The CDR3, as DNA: TGTGCCAGCAGCCAGGGACGAAGCTCTGGAAACACCATATATTTT. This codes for CASSQGRSSGNTIYF.

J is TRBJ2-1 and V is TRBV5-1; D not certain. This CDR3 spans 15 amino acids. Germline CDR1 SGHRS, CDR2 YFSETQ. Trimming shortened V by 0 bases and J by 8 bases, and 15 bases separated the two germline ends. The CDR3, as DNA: TGCGCCAGCAGCTTGGGTCTAGGGTTCGTTGATGAGCAGTTCTTC. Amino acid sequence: CASSLGLGFVDEQFF.